This T cell receptor beta chain was observed in a study of blood T cell repertoires in COVID-19. As for the study in general: T cells, B-cell-depleted T cells, or PBMCs supplied cDNA or gDNA.

V shed 1 base and J shed 2 bases, with 6 bases lying between them. From germline, CDR1 is SGHDT and CDR2 YYEEEE. This CDR3 has 14 amino acids. Data came from immunoSEQ multiplex PCR; TCRdb stores just in-frame clones and leaves some out. Of approximately 290,000 clones in the sample, approximately 91% were seen once. Followed longitudinally, the Seattle patients had been enrolled during active infection. In the case of this clone: In the same sample, other DNA sequences code for this CDR3.

Input material: peripheral blood. The clonotype was recovered from a woman aged 25 to 39 with COVID-19, enrolled during active disease. The rearrangement links TRBV5-6 to TRBJ1-4; D call uncertain. The CDR3 bases are TGTGCCAGCAGCTTGTACTCGACTAATGAAAAACTGTTTTTT. Translating gives CASSLYSTNEKLFF.